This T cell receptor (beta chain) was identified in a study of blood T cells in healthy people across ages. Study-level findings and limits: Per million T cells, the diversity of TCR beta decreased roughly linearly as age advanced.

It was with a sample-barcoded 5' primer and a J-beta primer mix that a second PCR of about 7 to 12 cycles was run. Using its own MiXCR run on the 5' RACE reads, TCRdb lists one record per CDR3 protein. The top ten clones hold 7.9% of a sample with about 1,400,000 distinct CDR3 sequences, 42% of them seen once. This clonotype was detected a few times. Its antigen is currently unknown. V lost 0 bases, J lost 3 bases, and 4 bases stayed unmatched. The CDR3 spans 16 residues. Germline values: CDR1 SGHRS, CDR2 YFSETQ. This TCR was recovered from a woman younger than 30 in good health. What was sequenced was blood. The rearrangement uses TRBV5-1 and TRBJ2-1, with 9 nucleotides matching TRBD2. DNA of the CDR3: TGCGCCAGCAGCTTGGGTAGCGGGGGACTCTACAATGAGCAGTTCTTC. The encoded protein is CASSLGSGGLYNEQFF.